These 8 T cell receptor beta chains share one sample of origin, sequenced in a study of blood T cell repertoires in COVID-19. Sequencing was performed with immunoSEQ multiplex PCR; in TCRdb, only in-frame clones are kept and a portion is missing. The sample shows 230,000 or so clones, roughly 89% of them seen only once. Sequences were obtained from peripheral blood. The receptors were sampled from a woman aged 55-69 years with COVID-19, enrolled during active disease.

In DNA form, the CDR3 reads TGTGCTAGTGGCCCTAACCTCGGCAGGGGAGAGATAAACTATGGCTACACCTTC. Amino acids: CASGPNLGRGEINYGYTF. The chain links TRBV12-5 to TRBJ1-2; tentative D call: TRBD1 (6 bases). The germline V and J ends were trimmed by 6 bases and 2 bases, with 25 bases remaining between them. In germline, CDR1 is LGHNT, CDR2 FRNRAP. The CDR3 spans 18 residues.

The chain recombines TRBV19 with TRBJ2-1; 8 bases line up with TRBD1. CDR3 length equals 15 residues. The V and J ends lost 7 bases and 0 bases, in that order; junction bases with no gene match: 5. CDR1 LNHDA and CDR2 SQIVND come from the germline V gene (reference sequence). The CDR3 is CASKPGGRSYNEQFF. DNA of the CDR3: TGTGCCAGTAAACCAGGGGGCCGCTCCTACAATGAGCAGTTCTTC. Drawing the rest from reference TRBV19 and TRBJ2-1, the complete variable domain is DGGITQSPKYLFRKEGQNVTLSCEQNLNHDAMYWYRQDPGQGLRLIYYSQIVNDFQKGDIAEGYSVSREKKESFPLTVTSAQKNPTAFYLCASKPGGRSYNEQFFGPGTRLTVL.

The V and J genes are TRBV21-1 and TRBJ2-2; the table gives TRBD2 as D, unverified against the DNA. TRBV21-1 constitutes a pseudogene. The CDR3 sequence is 20 residues long. Here the CDR3 DNA reads TGTGCCAGCAGCAAAGCTAGCAGAAACCTAGTCTCGAGCCGGACCGGGGAGCTGTTTTTT. Its translation: CASSKASRNLVSSRTGELFF.

The chain joins TRBV27 to TRBJ1-2; possible D gene TRBD1, 5 bases. The CDR3 consists of 12 residues. Germline V lookup: CDR1 MNHEY, CDR2 SMNVEV (reference sequence). V was trimmed by 6 bases and J by 5 bases, leaving 10 bases between them. The CDR3 loop reads CASRVEGYGYTF. The CDR3 DNA follows: TGTGCCAGCAGAGTGGAGGGGTATGGCTACACCTTC.

The chain couples TRBV6-6 to TRBJ2-5; TRBD1 agrees at 9 bases. V was clipped by 8 bases and J by 5 bases; unmatched bases: 9. Germline loops: CDR1 MNHNY, CDR2 SVGAGI (reference sequence). The CDR3 length is 14 residues. In nucleotides, the CDR3 is TGTGCCAGCCAACCTCACAGGGGGCTTGAGACCCAGTACTTC. This sequence encodes CASQPHRGLETQYF.

The chain has TRBV19 and TRBJ1-2; 7 nucleotides line up with TRBD1. The length of the CDR3 is 15 residues. Germline V gene sequence: CDR1 LNHDA, CDR2 SQIVND (reference sequence). The V segment lost 5 bases and the J segment 5 bases; nucleotides outside the gene matches: 11. The CDR3: CASSSTGDRLYGYTF. The CDR3 bases are TGTGCCAGTAGTTCAACCGGGGACAGACTTTATGGCTACACCTTC.

This chain connects TRBV15 to TRBJ1-1; 8 nucleotides align to TRBD1. The V segment lost 5 bases and the J segment 6 bases; nucleotides outside the gene matches: 2. CDR1 LNHNV and CDR2 YYDKDF come from the germline V gene (reference sequence). The CDR3 is made up of 12 amino acids. This CDR3 reads CATSWTGSEAFF. In nucleotides, the CDR3 is TGTGCCACCAGCTGGACAGGGTCTGAAGCTTTCTTT. Full variable domain (remainder filled in from reference TRBV15 and TRBJ1-1): DAMVIQNPRYQVTQFGKPVTLSCSQTLNHNVMYWYQQKSSQAPKLLFHYYDKDFNNEADTPDNFQSRRPNTSFCFLDIRSPGLGDTAMYLCATSWTGSEAFFGQGTRLTVV.

The V and J genes are TRBV6-2 or TRBV6-3 and TRBJ1-2, with a tentative D call TRBD1 (5 bases). The V end was cut by 0 bases, the J end by 4 bases, with 18 bases between. The V gene's germline CDR1 is MNHEY and CDR2 SVGEGT. The CDR3 length is 17 residues. CDR3 loop: CASSYSGRQGSPYGYTF. CDR3 nucleotides: TGTGCCAGCAGTTACTCGGGTCGGCAGGGTTCGCCCTATGGCTACACCTTC.